This T cell receptor beta chain was sequenced during a study of neurological immune-mediated disorders. Using its own MiXCR run on the 5' RACE reads, TCRdb lists one record per CDR3 protein. The sample includes 50,000 to 60,000 distinct CDR3 sequences, under 2.5% of them seen just once. This clonotype occurred many times. Source material was 2 million unsorted PBMCs, stored at -80 °C in RNAlater. The germline gives CDR1 MNHEY, CDR2 SMNVEV (reference sequence). V lost 3 bases and J 7 bases, leaving 13 bases between the germline ends. The CDR3 runs 13 residues. Sequences were obtained from PBMCs. This clonotype was obtained from a man aged 50 to 59 with multiple sclerosis. V usage is TRBV27 and J usage is TRBJ2-7; D may be TRBD1 (7 bases). Written as DNA, the CDR3 is TGTGCCAGCAGTTTCCAGGGGGGACAGGAGCAGTACTTC. It specifies CASSFQGGQEQYF.